A selection of T cell receptor beta chains follows, all from one sample in a study of blood T cell repertoires in COVID-19. Sequencing used immunoSEQ multiplex PCR; TCRdb keeps in-frame clones, though not all of them. The sample comprises roughly 160,000 clones, about 80% of which are singletons, and approximately 12% rests with the top ten. The sequenced material came from PBMCs or T cells enriched from blood (not recorded which). The receptors here all came from a man aged 45-65 years who had recovered from COVID-19. The CDR3 runs from the conserved cysteine through the conserved F or W. A D gene is named only where the DNA matches it firmly.

V gene: TRBV6-6
D gene: -
CDR3 protein: CASGGGGRNQPQHF

V gene: TRBV5-6
D gene: TRBD1
CDR3 protein: CASSSTGVPGNTIYF

V gene: TRBV2
D gene: TRBD1
CDR3 protein: CASRAGTGTTYEYF

V gene: TRBV6-5
D gene: -
CDR3 protein: CASSYSVTGELFF

V gene: TRBV19
D gene: TRBD2
CDR3 protein: CASSRGLAVSDTQYF

V gene: TRBV12-5
D gene: -
CDR3 protein: CASGNQGRGTDTQYF

V gene: TRBV5-1
D gene: -
CDR3 protein: CASSLGQPNYGYTF

V gene: TRBV29-1
D gene: -
CDR3 protein: CSVVADTQYF

V gene: TRBV7-2
D gene: -
CDR3 protein: CASSLAGANEQYF

V gene: TRBV6-5
D gene: -
CDR3 protein: CASSYPPNHEQFF